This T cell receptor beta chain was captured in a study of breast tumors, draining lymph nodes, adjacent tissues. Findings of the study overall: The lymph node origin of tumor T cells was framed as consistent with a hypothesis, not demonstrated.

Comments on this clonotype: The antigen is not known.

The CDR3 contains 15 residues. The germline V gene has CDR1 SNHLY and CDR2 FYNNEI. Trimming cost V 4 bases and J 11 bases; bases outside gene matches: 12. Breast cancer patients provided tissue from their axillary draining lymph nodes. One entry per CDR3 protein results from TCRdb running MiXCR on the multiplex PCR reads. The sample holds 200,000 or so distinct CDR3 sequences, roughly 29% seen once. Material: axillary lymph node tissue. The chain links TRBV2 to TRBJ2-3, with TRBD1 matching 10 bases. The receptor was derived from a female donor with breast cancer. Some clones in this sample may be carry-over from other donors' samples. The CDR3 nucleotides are TGTGCCAGCAGTGCGGACAGGGGGGAATACAATGAGCAGTATTTT. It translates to CASSADRGEYNEQYF.